What follows is one T cell receptor (beta chain) and its context. This specimen belongs to a study of T-cell reconstitution after alpha-beta-depleted transplantation in children. The V segment lost 5 bases and the J segment 11 bases; nucleotides outside the gene matches: 4. This CDR3 has 12 residues. Germline CDR1 reads MNHEY; CDR2 reads SVGAGI. The TCRbeta library incorporated unique molecular identifiers. MiXCR, applied by TCRdb to the PCR reads, yields one record per CDR3 protein. Here the sample spans 500,000 to 750,000 distinct CDR3 sequences, over 10% being singletons. This TCR was recovered from a male patient under 18 who had a stem cell transplant for acute myeloid leukemia, so the T cells may come from the graft donor. The chain recombines TRBV6-5 with TRBJ2-2; 8 bases align to TRBD2. This specimen was PBMCs, mostly from graft donor cells, taken 360 days after TCRalphabeta/CD19-depleted stem cell transplant. CDR3 DNA sequence: TGTGCCAGCAGTCAAAGCGGGAGAGAGCTGTTTTTT. Protein sequence: CASSQSGRELFF.